This record covers a single T cell receptor (beta chain). The source of the sample is a study of T cell responses to AZD1222 COVID-19 vaccine. Produced via immunoSEQ multiplex PCR; TCRdb's table is partial and in-frame only. This sample carries about 120,000 clones, 93% of them seen once, and the ten largest clones take more than 2.5%. The sequence derives from an adult in good health. The sample consisted of peripheral blood, taken on day 0 of AZD1222 vaccination.

The CDR3 sequence is CASNDGGRELETQYF. CDR3 DNA: TGTGCCAGCAATGACGGCGGGAGGGAATTGGAGACCCAGTACTTC. The rearrangement uses TRBV5-4 and TRBJ2-5; 9 bases line up with TRBD2. The CDR3 length is 15 residues. After removal of 6 bases from V and 5 bases from J, the junction contained 11 bases not matched to a gene. Germline V gives CDR1 SGHNT, CDR2 YYREEE (reference sequence). Full variable domain (outside the CDR3, taken from reference TRBV5-4 and TRBJ2-5): ETGVTQSPTHLIKTRGQQVTLRCSSQSGHNTVSWYQQALGQGPQFIFQYYREEENGRGNFPPRFSGLQFPNYSSELNVNALELDDSALYLCASNDGGRELETQYFGPGTRLLVL.